These 6 T cell receptor beta chains share one sample of origin, sequenced in a study of T cells after yellow fever vaccination. TCRdb ran MiXCR on the 5' RACE reads and lists one entry per CDR3 protein. The profile shows 500,000 to 650,000 distinct CDR3 sequences, approximately 13% of them singletons. The source material was PBMCs, sampled on the day of the yellow fever booster vaccination. The receptors originated from a young man who received the YFV17D yellow fever vaccine.

In this sample, this clonotype turned up a few times. The chain links TRBV6-2 or TRBV6-3 to TRBJ2-1; maybe TRBD1 (5 bases). This CDR3 has 13 residues. The V gene's germline CDR1 is MNHEY and CDR2 SVGEGT. V dropped 4 bases and J dropped 9 bases, with 13 bases sitting between them. Here the CDR3 reads CASSSRVIGEQFF. DNA for the CDR3: TGTGCCAGCAGTTCCAGGGTTATCGGTGAGCAGTTCTTC.

The V and J genes are TRBV7-6 and TRBJ2-2; 7 bases are shared with TRBD1. The CDR3 runs 18 residues. After removal of 0 bases from V and 2 bases from J, the junction contained 9 bases not matched to a gene. Per germline, CDR1 SGHVS and CDR2 FNYEAQ. The CDR3 region is CASSLAQGGRFNTGELFF. The CDR3 DNA sequence: TGTGCCAGCAGCTTAGCGCAAGGGGGCAGATTCAACACCGGGGAGCTGTTTTTT.

The gene calls are TRBV5-1 and TRBJ2-2; 14 bases match TRBD2. This CDR3 spans 18 amino acids. Per germline, CDR1 SGHRS and CDR2 YFSETQ. Germline trimming cut 4 bases from V and 6 bases from J; bases unmatched to any gene: 11. The CDR3 reads CASSGGLAGVTVSGELFF. CDR3 bases: TGCGCCAGCAGCGGGGGACTAGCGGGAGTTACGGTCTCCGGGGAGCTGTTTTTT.

The rearrangement uses TRBV7-2 and TRBJ2-3, with 10 bases lining up with TRBD2. CDR1 SGHTA and CDR2 FQGNSA come from the germline V gene. V shed 5 bases, J shed 5 bases, and the junction held 4 bases outside the gene matches. The CDR3 has 14 residues. CDR3 amino acids: CASSLWTSGDTQYF. CDR3 in DNA: TGTGCCAGCAGCCTATGGACTAGCGGAGATACGCAGTATTTT.

The chain combines TRBV12-3 or TRBV12-4 with TRBJ1-1, with D hard to call. V dropped 8 bases and J dropped 3 bases, with 10 bases sitting between them. This CDR3 is 12 amino acids long. The CDR3 reads CASGFGDTEAFF. In DNA form, the CDR3 reads TGTGCCAGCGGGTTCGGGGACACTGAAGCTTTCTTT.

This chain joins TRBV10-3 and TRBJ2-2, with TRBD2 matching 10 bases. The trim removed 4 bases at V and 7 bases at J, leaving 9 bases unmatched. The CDR3 has 16 amino acids. Germline CDR1 ENHRY, CDR2 SYGVKD. The CDR3 nucleotides read TGTGCCATCAGTGTTGAGGGGACTAGCGCTGGCGGGGAGCTGTTTTTT. It yields the protein CAISVEGTSAGGELFF.